These 32 T cell receptor beta chains were all obtained from the same sample, sequenced in a study of blood T cell repertoires in COVID-19. Libraries were prepared by immunoSEQ multiplex PCR; TCRdb keeps only in-frame clonotypes and omits some of them. The sample lists under 80,000 clones, about 78% occurring once. Sequenced material: peripheral blood. These receptor sequences come from an elderly man with active or convalescent COVID-19.

The V and J genes are TRBV2 and TRBJ2-1; D is possibly TRBD2 (6 bases). V was pared by 7 bases and J by 2 bases, with 18 bases between. The germline CDR1 and CDR2 sequences are SNHLY and FYNNEI. The CDR3 has 16 amino acids. In nucleotides, the CDR3 is TGTGCCAGCAAAAGAATGGGGGGAGCAGCCTACAATGAGCAGTTCTTC. This translates into CASKRMGGAAYNEQFF.

This clone has ten or more counts. This chain joins TRBV3-1 (or the pseudogene TRBV3-2) and TRBJ2-7; tentatively, D is TRBD2 (6 bases). The CDR3 extends over 12 amino acids. Trimming removed 3 bases at V and 7 bases at J, with 10 bases between. Per the germline V gene, CDR1 is LGHDT and CDR2 is YNNKEL (reference sequence). The CDR3 DNA sequence: TGTGCCAGCAGCCAGACTAGTGCGGAGCAGTACTTC. Translation gives CASSQTSAEQYF.

This clone was counted only a few times. The gene calls are TRBV5-8 and TRBJ1-6; 10 nucleotides match TRBD1. The V gene's germline CDR1 is SGHTS and CDR2 YDEGEE. J was trimmed by 9 bases and V by 4 bases; bases with no gene match: 7. CDR3 length equals 15 residues. The CDR3 DNA reads as TGTGCCAGCAGCCCCGGGACAGGGGCAGGTTCACCCCTCCACTTT. It translates to CASSPGTGAGSPLHF. Drawing the rest from reference TRBV5-8 and TRBJ1-6, the complete variable domain is EAGVTQSPTHLIKTRGQQATLRCSPISGHTSVYWYQQALGLGLQFLLWYDEGEERNRGNFPPRFSGRQFPNYSSELNVNALELEDSALYLCASSPGTGAGSPLHFGNGTRLTVT.

This chain links TRBV5-1 with TRBJ2-5; 7 nucleotides agree with TRBD1. The CDR3 is 14 residues long. The V segment lost 1 base and the J segment 4 bases; nucleotides outside the gene matches: 4. The V gene's germline CDR1 is SGHRS and CDR2 YFSETQ. The CDR3 protein is CASSLRGPGETQYF. The CDR3 DNA reads as TGCGCCAGCAGCTTGAGGGGGCCAGGAGAGACCCAGTACTTC.

This sequence joins TRBV6-5 and TRBJ2-1; TRBD2 is a possible D gene (6 bases). CDR1 and CDR2 from the germline V gene are MNHEY and SVGAGI. The CDR3 is made up of 14 amino acids. V was cut by 3 bases and J by 7 bases, with 13 bases left in between. The CDR3 nucleotides read TGTGCCAGCAGTTATTGGCGGGAAGTGAATGAGCAGTTCTTC. This gives the protein CASSYWREVNEQFF.

The genes are TRBV18 and TRBJ2-5, with a possible D match to TRBD1 (6 bases). V was cut by 3 bases and J by 2 bases, with 13 bases left in between. The germline V gene has CDR1 KGHSH and CDR2 LQKENI. The CDR3 loop spans 15 amino acids. CDR3 DNA sequence: TGTGCCAGCTCACCGTTCCGGGACAATCAAGAGACCCAGTACTTC. Its protein product is CASSPFRDNQETQYF.

The chain recombines TRBV13 with TRBJ2-1, with 9 bases fitting TRBD2. J gave up 5 bases and V 4 bases, and 6 bases lay outside the gene matches. Germline V gene lookup returns CDR1 PRHDT and CDR2 FYEKMQ (reference sequence). The CDR3 sequence is 15 residues long. CDR3 amino acids: CASSSRLAVHNEQFF. CDR3 DNA sequence: TGTGCCAGCAGCTCGAGACTAGCGGTCCACAATGAGCAGTTCTTC.

The chain is built from TRBV2 and TRBJ2-1, with TRBD2 matching 10 bases. The CDR3 runs 15 residues. Germline CDR1 and CDR2: SNHLY and FYNNEI. V was pared by 4 bases and J by 5 bases, with 5 bases of the junction left unmatched. The CDR3 protein is CASSVERGGHNEQFF. Written as DNA, the CDR3 is TGTGCCAGCAGTGTAGAGCGGGGGGGCCACAATGAGCAGTTCTTC.

The gene calls are TRBV29-1 and TRBJ2-1; 7 bases match TRBD2. V dropped 4 bases and J dropped 4; count of bases not matched to a gene: 7. In germline, CDR1 is SQVTM, CDR2 ANQGSEA. This CDR3 region has 14 residues. DNA of the CDR3: TGCAGCGTTGGGAGCCTAGCGGAATACAATGAGCAGTTCTTC. Protein sequence: CSVGSLAEYNEQFF.

The V call is TRBV28, the J call TRBJ2-7; perhaps TRBD2 as D (5 bases). The ends were cut back, 3 bases at V and 3 bases at J, with 9 bases in the middle. This CDR3 contains 13 residues. Germline V gene data show CDR1 as MDHEN and CDR2 as SYDVKM. This chain's CDR3 is CASSFGMGYEQYF. CDR3 DNA sequence: TGTGCCAGCAGTTTCGGGATGGGCTACGAGCAGTACTTC. Supplemented by reference TRBV28 and TRBJ2-7, the full variable domain reads DVKVTQSSRYLVKRTGEKVFLECVQDMDHENMFWYRQDPGLGLRLIYFSYDVKMKEKGDIPEGYSVSREKKERFSLILESASTNQTSMYLCASSFGMGYEQYFGPGTRLTVT.

The chain has TRBV27 and TRBJ2-7; 7 nucleotides line up with TRBD2. The junction had 12 bases not matched to a gene; V was cut back by 6 bases and J by 4 bases. Germline CDR1 is MNHEY and CDR2 is SMNVEV (reference sequence). The CDR3 is 15 amino acids. The CDR3 DNA follows: TGTGCCAGCAGCCACAAATCCCCTAGCGGATACGAGCAGTACTTC. Its protein product is CASSHKSPSGYEQYF.

The V and J genes are TRBV28 and TRBJ2-7; TRBD2 is a possible D gene (5 bases). The CDR3 is 13 residues long. The germline gives CDR1 MDHEN, CDR2 SYDVKM. V shed 6 bases and J shed 3 bases, with 12 bases lying between them. The CDR3 nucleotides read TGTGCCAGCAGACCGGCGGGCCTCTACGAGCAGTACTTC. The encoded protein is CASRPAGLYEQYF.

This chain links TRBV6-5 with TRBJ1-1, with D possibly being TRBD1 (5 bases). V lost 6 bases and J 0 bases, leaving 14 bases between the germline ends. The CDR3 is 15 residues long. Germline V gene sequence: CDR1 MNHEY, CDR2 SVGAGI. In nucleotides, the CDR3 is TGTGCCAGCAGCCCCCGCGGGGGGGTGAACACTGAAGCTTTCTTT. It codes for CASSPRGGVNTEAFF.

This sequence joins TRBV19 and TRBJ2-7, with 14 bases lining up with TRBD2. V gave up 4 bases and J gave up 0 bases; unmatched junction bases: 5. Per the germline V gene, CDR1 is LNHDA and CDR2 is SQIVND (reference sequence). The CDR3 consists of 17 residues. CDR3 nucleotide sequence: TGTGCCAGTAGTAGGAGCGGACTAGCGGGGGGCTCCTACGAGCAGTACTTC. This encodes CASSRSGLAGGSYEQYF.

The rearrangement uses TRBV28 and TRBJ2-7; a weak D match, TRBD1 (6 bases). Germline assignment: CDR1 MDHEN and CDR2 SYDVKM. With 5 bases removed from V and 3 bases from J, the gap between germline ends came to 11 bases. CDR3 size: 13 residues. The CDR3 DNA reads TGTGCCAGCAGTGACAGGAACGGCTACGAGCAGTACTTC. Amino acids: CASSDRNGYEQYF.

The sample holds one count of this clone. This chain links TRBV28 with TRBJ1-5; D perhaps matches TRBD1 (5 bases). CDR3 length: 15 amino acids. The germline gives CDR1 MDHEN, CDR2 SYDVKM. The V gene lost 1 base and the J gene lost 4 bases, with 11 bases spanning the gap. DNA for the CDR3: TGTGCCAGCAGTTTATCAGGAGGGGAAAATCAGCCCCAGCATTTT. As protein: CASSLSGGENQPQHF. Full variable domain (outside the CDR3, taken from reference TRBV28 and TRBJ1-5): DVKVTQSSRYLVKRTGEKVFLECVQDMDHENMFWYRQDPGLGLRLIYFSYDVKMKEKGDIPEGYSVSREKKERFSLILESASTNQTSMYLCASSLSGGENQPQHFGDGTRLSIL.

This chain joins TRBV28 and TRBJ2-7; the D is unclear. Between the trimmed V and J ends, which lost 2 bases and 2 bases, there was a span of 7 bases. The CDR3 is made up of 13 amino acids. Germline loops: CDR1 MDHEN, CDR2 SYDVKM. The DNA of the CDR3 is TGTGCCAGCAGTTTAGCACAGACCTACGAGCAGTACTTC. Its translation is CASSLAQTYEQYF.

This chain joins TRBV12-3 or TRBV12-4 and TRBJ2-5; a weak D match, TRBD1 (6 bases). This CDR3 has 11 residues. Trimming cost V 6 bases and J 7 bases, with 9 bases left between them. CDR3 protein: CASRGAGTQYF. The DNA for the CDR3 is TGTGCCAGCAGGGGGGCGGGGACCCAGTACTTC.

The sample holds many counts of this clone. The chain has TRBV2 and TRBJ2-3; D is ambiguous. The CDR3 is made up of 12 amino acids. V was clipped by 0 bases and J by 9 bases, with 7 bases between them. From germline, CDR1 is SNHLY and CDR2 FYNNEI. The CDR3 is CASSEALRTQYF. The CDR3 DNA reads TGTGCCAGCAGTGAAGCGCTTCGGACGCAGTATTTT.

This clone was seen only a few times. The rearrangement links TRBV3-1 (or the pseudogene TRBV3-2) to TRBJ1-6; TRBD1 matches at 7 bases. Germline V gene sequence: CDR1 LGHDT, CDR2 YNNKEL (reference sequence). V trimming: 1 base; J trimming: 0 bases; junction bases outside the gene matches: 15. The CDR3 sequence is 21 residues long. CDR3 amino acids: CASSQVLPQDRPSSYNSPLHF. In nucleotides, the CDR3 is TGTGCCAGCAGCCAAGTACTACCTCAGGACAGGCCGAGCTCCTATAATTCACCCCTCCACTTT.

The CDR3 region is CASSMGQRVYEQYF. The CDR3 DNA reads as TGTGCCAGTAGTATGGGCCAGCGGGTCTACGAGCAGTACTTC. The chain employs TRBV19 and TRBJ2-7; possibly TRBD2 for D (6 bases). Germline lookup yields CDR1 LNHDA and CDR2 SQIVND (reference sequence). V lost 3 bases and J 3 bases, leaving 12 bases between the germline ends. CDR3 length: 14 residues.

V gene TRBV24-1 combines with J gene TRBJ2-1, with 7 bases matching TRBD2. The CDR3 sequence is 14 residues long. Per the germline V gene, CDR1 is KGHDR and CDR2 is SFDVKD. With 9 bases clipped from V and 3 bases from J, the junction kept 7 bases outside the gene matches. CDR3: CATQGGSDYNEQFF. The CDR3 nucleotides are TGTGCCACCCAGGGCGGGAGTGACTACAATGAGCAGTTCTTC.

V is TRBV18 and J is TRBJ2-7; 7 bases are a match to TRBD1. This CDR3 is built from 15 residues. Germline CDR1 and CDR2: KGHSH and LQKENI. J lost 3 bases, V lost 6 bases, and 11 bases had no gene match. Here the CDR3 reads CASSSAGTVGYEQYF. In nucleotides, the CDR3 is TGTGCCAGCTCGTCAGCAGGGACAGTTGGCTACGAGCAGTACTTC.

CDR3 in amino acids: CSVLRDSSQQYF. CDR3 coding DNA: TGCAGCGTTCTCCGGGACTCCTCGCAGCAGTACTTC. V usage is TRBV29-1 and J usage is TRBJ2-7, with D maybe TRBD2 (6 bases). The CDR3 is 12 amino acids. Germline V gene data show CDR1 as SQVTM and CDR2 as ANQGSEA. Trimming left V 5 bases short and J 8 bases short, with 16 bases between.

This clone was picked up a small number of times. V usage is TRBV5-8 and J usage is TRBJ1-2, with 7 bases aligning to TRBD1. V lost 0 bases, J lost 4 bases, and 3 bases stayed unmatched. Germline V gene data show CDR1 as SGHTS and CDR2 as YDEGEE. The CDR3 consists of 14 residues. CDR3 DNA sequence: TGTGCCAGCAGCTTGGCCAGGGGGACCTATGGCTACACCTTC. This sequence encodes CASSLARGTYGYTF.

The chain links TRBV9 to TRBJ2-7; tentative D call: TRBD1 (6 bases). V lost 0 bases, J lost 0 bases, and 10 bases lay in between. Germline lookup yields CDR1 SGDLS and CDR2 YYNGEE. CDR3 length: 15 amino acids. The CDR3 spells CASSVETGSSYEQYF. The CDR3 nucleotides are TGTGCCAGCAGCGTAGAGACAGGTTCCTCCTACGAGCAGTACTTC.

The chain joins TRBV2 to TRBJ2-5; 10 nucleotides match TRBD2. The CDR3 consists of 14 residues. The germline CDR1 and CDR2 sequences are SNHLY and FYNNEI. The ends lost 1 base at V and 10 bases at J; junction bases unmatched: 6. CDR3 sequence (DNA): TGTGCCAGCAGTGAAGGGCTAGCGGGGGCTCGCCAGTACTTC. Translation gives CASSEGLAGARQYF.

This chain connects TRBV7-3 to TRBJ2-3; TRBD2 aligns across 11 bases. With V trimmed by 4 bases and J by 6 bases, 6 bases remained unmatched. Looked up from germline, CDR1 is SGHTA and CDR2 is FQGTGA. The CDR3 runs 15 residues. CDR3: CASSSGLADGDTQYF. CDR3 coding DNA: TGTGCCAGCAGCTCGGGACTAGCGGACGGGGATACGCAGTATTTT.

This clone was seen more than once but under ten times. The chain uses TRBV3-1 (or the pseudogene TRBV3-2) and TRBJ1-2; 7 bases map to TRBD1. Trimming took 4 bases from V and 8 from J; bases not matched to a gene: 7. The CDR3 has 13 residues. Germline-derived CDR1 and CDR2 are LGHDT and YNNKEL (reference sequence). The CDR3, as DNA: TGTGCCAGCAGCCCAGGGGGATCGAGAGGCTACACCTTC. This encodes CASSPGGSRGYTF.

This clone showed up just a few times. The V and J genes are TRBV10-1 and TRBJ1-4; D unclear. Trimming shortened V by 3 bases and J by 5 bases, and 10 bases separated the two germline ends. The CDR3 is made up of 14 amino acids. Looked up from germline, CDR1 is WNHNN and CDR2 is SYGVQD (reference sequence). Here the CDR3 reads CASSDGSGNEKLFF. The DNA of the CDR3 is TGCGCCAGCAGTGACGGTTCGGGGAATGAAAAACTGTTTTTT.

V gene TRBV2 combines with J gene TRBJ2-1, with 16 nucleotides matching TRBD2. V was pared by 6 bases and J by 5 bases, with 4 bases of the junction left unmatched. Germline values: CDR1 SNHLY, CDR2 FYNNEI. This CDR3 region has 16 residues. DNA of the CDR3: TGTGCCAGCAGAAGAGGGACTAGCGGGGGGGACAATGAGCAGTTCTTC. Amino acids: CASRRGTSGGDNEQFF.

The genes are TRBV30 and TRBJ2-5, with 7 bases matching TRBD1. V lost 2 bases to trimming and J lost 1 base; unmatched junction nucleotides: 4. Germline-derived CDR1 and CDR2 are GTSNPN and SVGIG (reference sequence). The CDR3 contains 14 residues. Written as DNA, the CDR3 is TGTGCCTGGAGTACCGGACAGGTCCAAGAGACCCAGTACTTC. The encoded protein is CAWSTGQVQETQYF.